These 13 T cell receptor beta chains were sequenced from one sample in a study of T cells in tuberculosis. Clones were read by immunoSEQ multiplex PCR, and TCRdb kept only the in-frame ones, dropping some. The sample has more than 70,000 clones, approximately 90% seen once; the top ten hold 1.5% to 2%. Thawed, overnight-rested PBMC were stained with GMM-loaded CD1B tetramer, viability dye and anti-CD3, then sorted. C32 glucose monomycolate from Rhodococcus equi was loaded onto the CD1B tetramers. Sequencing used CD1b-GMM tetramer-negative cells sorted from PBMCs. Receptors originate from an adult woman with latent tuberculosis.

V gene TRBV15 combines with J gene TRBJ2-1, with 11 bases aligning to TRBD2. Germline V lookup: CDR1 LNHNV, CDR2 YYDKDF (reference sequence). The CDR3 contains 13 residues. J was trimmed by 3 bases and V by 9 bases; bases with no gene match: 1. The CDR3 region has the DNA TGTGCCACGCTAGCGGGGGGCTACAATGAGCAGTTCTTC. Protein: CATLAGGYNEQFF. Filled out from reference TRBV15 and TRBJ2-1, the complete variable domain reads DAMVIQNPRYQVTQFGKPVTLSCSQTLNHNVMYWYQQKSSQAPKLLFHYYDKDFNNEADTPDNFQSRRPNTSFCFLDIRSPGLGDTAMYLCATLAGGYNEQFFGPGTRLTVL.

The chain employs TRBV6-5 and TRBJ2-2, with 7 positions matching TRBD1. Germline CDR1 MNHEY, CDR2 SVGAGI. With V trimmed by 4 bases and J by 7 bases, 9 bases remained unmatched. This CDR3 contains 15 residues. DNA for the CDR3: TGTGCCAGCAGTTCCATCACCCGGGACAGCGGGGAGCTGTTTTTT. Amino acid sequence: CASSSITRDSGELFF.

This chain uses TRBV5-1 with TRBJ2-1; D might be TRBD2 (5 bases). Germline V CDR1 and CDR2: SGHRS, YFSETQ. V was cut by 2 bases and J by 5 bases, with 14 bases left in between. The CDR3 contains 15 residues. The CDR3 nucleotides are TGCGCCAGCAGCTTTGGCGGGCTGAAGAACAATGAGCAGTTCTTC. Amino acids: CASSFGGLKNNEQFF.

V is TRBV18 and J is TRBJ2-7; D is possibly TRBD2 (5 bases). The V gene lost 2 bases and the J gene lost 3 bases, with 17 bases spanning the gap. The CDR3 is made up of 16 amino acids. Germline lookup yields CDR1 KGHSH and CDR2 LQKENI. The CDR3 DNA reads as TGTGCCAGCTCACCAGGGAAGTTACGGGGAAGCTACGAGCAGTACGTC. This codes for CASSPGKLRGSYEQYV.

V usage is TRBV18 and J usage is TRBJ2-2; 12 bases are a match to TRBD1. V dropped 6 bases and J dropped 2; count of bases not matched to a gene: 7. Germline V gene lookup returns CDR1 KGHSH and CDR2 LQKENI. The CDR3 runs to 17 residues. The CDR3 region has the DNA TGTGCCAGCTCGCCCAGAGGGACAGGGGGCAACACCGGGGAGCTGTTTTTT. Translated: CASSPRGTGGNTGELFF.

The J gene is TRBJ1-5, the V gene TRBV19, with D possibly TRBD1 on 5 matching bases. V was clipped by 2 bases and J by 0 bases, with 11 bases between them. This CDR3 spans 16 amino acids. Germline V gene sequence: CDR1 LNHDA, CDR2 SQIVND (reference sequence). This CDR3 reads CASSIRRQYSNQPQHF. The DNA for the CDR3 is TGTGCCAGTAGTATAAGAAGACAGTATAGCAATCAGCCCCAGCATTTT.

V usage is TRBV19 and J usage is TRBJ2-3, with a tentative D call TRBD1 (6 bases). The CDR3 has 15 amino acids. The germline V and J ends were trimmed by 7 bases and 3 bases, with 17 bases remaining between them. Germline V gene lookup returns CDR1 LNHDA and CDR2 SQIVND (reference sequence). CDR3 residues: CASIPTGFGTDTQYF. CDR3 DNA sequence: TGTGCCAGTATCCCCACAGGGTTTGGAACAGATACGCAGTATTTT.

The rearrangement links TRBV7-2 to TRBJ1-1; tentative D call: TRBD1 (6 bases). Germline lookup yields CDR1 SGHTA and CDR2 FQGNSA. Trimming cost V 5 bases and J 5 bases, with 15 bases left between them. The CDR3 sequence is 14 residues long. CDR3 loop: CASSPTRGRTEAFF. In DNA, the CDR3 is TGTGCCAGCAGCCCAACCAGGGGACGTACTGAAGCTTTCTTT.

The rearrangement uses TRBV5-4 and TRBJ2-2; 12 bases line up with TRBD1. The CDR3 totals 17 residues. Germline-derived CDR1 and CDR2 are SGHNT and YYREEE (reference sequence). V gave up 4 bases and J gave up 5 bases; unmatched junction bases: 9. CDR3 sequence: CASSPLGQGAITGELFF. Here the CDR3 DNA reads TGTGCCAGCAGCCCACTGGGACAGGGGGCTATAACCGGGGAGCTGTTTTTT.

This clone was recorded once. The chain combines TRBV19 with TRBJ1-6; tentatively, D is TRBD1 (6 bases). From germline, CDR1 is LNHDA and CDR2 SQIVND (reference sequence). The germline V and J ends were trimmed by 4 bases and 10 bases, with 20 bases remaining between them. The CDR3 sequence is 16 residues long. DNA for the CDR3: TGTGCCAGTAGTACTGGGGAGGGACAAAGGACCTCACCCCTCCACTTT. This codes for CASSTGEGQRTSPLHF. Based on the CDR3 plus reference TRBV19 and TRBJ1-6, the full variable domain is DGGITQSPKYLFRKEGQNVTLSCEQNLNHDAMYWYRQDPGQGLRLIYYSQIVNDFQKGDIAEGYSVSREKKESFPLTVTSAQKNPTAFYLCASSTGEGQRTSPLHFGNGTRLTVT.

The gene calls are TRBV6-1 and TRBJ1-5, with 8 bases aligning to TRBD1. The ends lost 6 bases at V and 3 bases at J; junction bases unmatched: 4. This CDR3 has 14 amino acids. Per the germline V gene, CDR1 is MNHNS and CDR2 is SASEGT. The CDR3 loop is CASSMTGDNQPQHF. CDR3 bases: TGTGCCAGCAGCATGACAGGGGACAATCAGCCCCAGCATTTT.

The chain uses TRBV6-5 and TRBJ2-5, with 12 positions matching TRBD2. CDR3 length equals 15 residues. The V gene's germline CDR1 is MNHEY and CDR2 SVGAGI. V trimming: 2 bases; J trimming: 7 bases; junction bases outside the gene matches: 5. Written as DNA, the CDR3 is TGTGCCAGCAGTTACGCGACTAGCGGGGGAAGGACCCAGTACTTC. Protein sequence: CASSYATSGGRTQYF.

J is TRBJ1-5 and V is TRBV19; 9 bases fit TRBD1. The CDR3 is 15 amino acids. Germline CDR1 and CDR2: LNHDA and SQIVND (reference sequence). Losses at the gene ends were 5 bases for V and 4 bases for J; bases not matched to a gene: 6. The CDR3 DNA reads TGTGCCAGTAGTGTCACCGGGACAGGGAATCAGCCCCAGCATTTT. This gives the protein CASSVTGTGNQPQHF.